This note documents a single T cell receptor beta chain sequence. The target of this receptor is not known. Per-base qualities were not stored, and no clone one base away is much larger. The record originates from a study of T cells in Graves' hyperthyroidism and ophthalmopathy (dated by TCRdb to about 2019). As for the study more broadly: To identify TCR V-J signatures that set the groups apart, the researchers used a discovery cohort of 100 patients, made up of around 42 with Graves' ophthalmopathy and 57 with stable Graves' hyperthyroidism. Prospective prediction of ophthalmopathy was tested in an independent validation cohort consisting of about 20 hyperthyroidism patients and some 17 patients who later progressed to ophthalmopathy. The roughly 90 discovery patients were divided at random into training and test sets in a 7:3 ratio. In addition, the study compared T-cell repertoires in thyroid tissue and in blood from about six Graves' hyperthyroidism patients. After blood sampling, hyperthyroidism patients were treated with methimazole at a starting dose of 30 mg daily, and ophthalmopathy patients were treated with high-dose intravenous methylprednisolone. TCR Vbeta CDR3 sequencing of roughly 140 peripheral blood samples (more than 40 ophthalmopathy, about 75 hyperthyroidism and roughly 17 progressor patients) is reported in the paper. Here is what the overall study found, with its caveats: In cross-validation, a model built on a 13 V-J signature told ophthalmopathy apart from stable hyperthyroidism with about 90% sensitivity and roughly 81% specificity, and in testing the same model reached 80%/75%. In validation, the model predicted progression to ophthalmopathy with 55% to 71% sensitivity and approximately 74% specificity, a median of approximately 6.7 months before onset. Most expanded thyroid clonotypes (frequency above 0.001) were also detected in blood, a finding suggesting that blood repertoires may reflect thyroid immune responses. No statistical method was used to set the sample size in advance, and investigators knew the group allocation.

Stable Graves' hyperthyroidism was defined as the absence of progression to ophthalmopathy over 18 months of follow-up. Hyperthyroidism patients were newly diagnosed, with disease duration under 2 months, and aged 18 to 65 years. Exclusion was applied to patients with uncontrolled infections, other autoimmune diseases, pregnancy or lactation. Diagnoses were based on clinical symptoms, serum thyroxine and TRAb, thyroid ultrasound and orbital computed tomography. Total RNA was extracted using Trizol reagent, and RNA quality was assessed on an Agilent 2100 Bioanalyzer. The TCR beta CDR3 regions were amplified from the RNA transcripts. A first-round RT-PCR of the TCR CDR3 used the HTBI primer set with the Qiagen OneStep RT-PCR kit. Libraries were constructed in a second round of multiplex PCR, after which size selection and purification were performed. The libraries were sequenced on an Illumina HiSeq2000 using paired-end 100 bp reads. The paper's processing steps were these. Raw data were processed with SOAPnuke, discarding reads with adapters, uncalled bases, mean Phred below 15, or no exact constant-primer or identifier match. COPE v1.2.5 was used to merge high-quality paired reads, and clonotypes were defined as unique nucleotide sequences. MiTCR v1.1 was used to align clonotypes to the IMGT TRBV, TRBD and TRBJ reference segments. The analysis included only V-J combinations with a frequency above 0.0001, which together covered around 99% of the repertoires. The TCS score was defined as the ratio of F50 (clonal expansion) to E x V (chaos), calculated using BLOSUM62-based TCRdist between CDR3 peptides within each V-J. Welch's t-statistics and random forest reduced 500 to 550 V-J features to roughly 13, which were used in a naive Bayes classifier (R e1071). The similarity between thyroid and blood repertoires was quantified using the Morisita-Horn index. TCRdb redid the processing of the public reads, applying fastp at Q25 and MiXCR, and retained in-frame beta chains. Rows with one shared CDR3 protein collapse into an entry with the most common genes and DNA. For this entry, the V and J calls and clone size follow TCRdb and not the study's own pipeline. The sample yields around 580,000 distinct CDR3 sequences; roughly 46% were counted once. The biggest ten clones account for around 8% of the sample.

This receptor was taken from a young woman with Graves' hyperthyroidism. The sequenced material came from peripheral blood or thyroid tissue (not recorded which).

The DNA sequence is given as TGTGCCAGCAGACGGCGGGGTAGCGGGGAGTCCTACGAGCAGTACTTC. Its translation is CASRRRGSGESYEQYF. The chain was built from TRBV6-6 and TRBJ2-7, with 8 bases matching TRBD2. From the cysteine up to the phenylalanine, the CDR3 has a length of 16 residues. The retained sequence is limited to the CDR3, 48 bases, with the frame set at the first base. Germline trimming amounts to 6 bases on V and 1 base on J, with 11 as the count of junction bases outside the gene matches. Looking up the germline V gene (reference sequence) yields CDR1 MNHNY and CDR2 SVGAGI.